This TCR beta chain was sequenced during a study of identical twins. Study results and limitations: Cord blood beta clonotypes that were abundant carried fewer insertions, and memory repertoires showed no such trend. Out-of-frame alpha sequences shared by twins were enriched for low generation probability. Part of the zero-insertion signal could reflect confounding by invariant MAIT and iNKT cells. Conclusions rested on cross-sectional statistics rather than following the same donors.

TCRdb used MiXCR to reprocess the 5' RACE reads, holding one entry per CDR3 protein. Of about 890,000 distinct CDR3 sequences in the sample, over 9% were seen once. This clonotype was counted a few times. What it recognizes is unknown. Germline assignment: CDR1 SGHRS and CDR2 YFSETQ. The germline V and J ends were trimmed by 0 bases and 0 bases, with 6 bases remaining between them. The CDR3 runs 14 residues. The sample was also reused in another study, on yellow fever vaccine responses in identical twins.

The clonotype originates from a woman younger than 35 in good health. V gene TRBV5-1 combines with J gene TRBJ1-2; D is unclear. Specimen: PBMCs. The CDR3 region is CASSLVLTNYGYTF. CDR3 sequence (DNA): TGCGCCAGCAGCTTGGTGCTGACTAACTATGGCTACACCTTC. The variable domain in full, with the rest retrieved from reference TRBV5-1 and TRBJ1-2, is KAGVTQTPRYLIKTRGQQVTLSCSPISGHRSVSWYQQTPGQGLQFLFEYFSETQRNKGNFPGRFSGRQFSNSRSEMNVSTLELGDSALYLCASSLVLTNYGYTFGSGTRLTVV.